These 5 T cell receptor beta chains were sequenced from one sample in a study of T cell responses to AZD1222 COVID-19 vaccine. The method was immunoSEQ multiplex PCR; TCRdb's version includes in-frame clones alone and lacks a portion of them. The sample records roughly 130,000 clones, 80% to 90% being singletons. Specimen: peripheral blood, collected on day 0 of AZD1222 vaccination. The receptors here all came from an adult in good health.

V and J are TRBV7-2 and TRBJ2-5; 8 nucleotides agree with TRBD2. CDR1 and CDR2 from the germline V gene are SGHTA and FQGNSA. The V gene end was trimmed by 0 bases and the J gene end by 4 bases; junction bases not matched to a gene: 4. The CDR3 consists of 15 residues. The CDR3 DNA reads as TGTGCCAGCAGCTTAGCGAGCGGGAGCAGAGAGACCCAGTACTTC. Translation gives CASSLASGSRETQYF.

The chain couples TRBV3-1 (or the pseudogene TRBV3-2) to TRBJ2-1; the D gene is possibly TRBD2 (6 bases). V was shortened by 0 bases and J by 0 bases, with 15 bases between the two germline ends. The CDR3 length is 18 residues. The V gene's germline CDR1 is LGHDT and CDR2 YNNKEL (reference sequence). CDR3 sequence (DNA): TGTGCCAGCAGCCAAGATCTGAGGGAGGTCTGCTCCTACAATGAGCAGTTCTTC. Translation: CASSQDLREVCSYNEQFF.

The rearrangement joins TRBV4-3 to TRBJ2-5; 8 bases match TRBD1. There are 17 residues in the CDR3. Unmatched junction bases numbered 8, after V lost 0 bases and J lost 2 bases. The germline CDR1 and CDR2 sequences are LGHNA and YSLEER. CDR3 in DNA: TGCGCCAGCAGCCAAGAATTATTAGGACAGGGTCAAGAGACCCAGTACTTC. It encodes CASSQELLGQGQETQYF.

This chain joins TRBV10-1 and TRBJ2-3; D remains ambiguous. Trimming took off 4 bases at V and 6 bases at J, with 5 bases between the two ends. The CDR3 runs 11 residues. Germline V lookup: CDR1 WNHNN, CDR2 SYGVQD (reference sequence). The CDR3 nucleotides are TGCGCCAGCAGTGTGGCGGATACGCAGTATTTT. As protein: CASSVADTQYF.

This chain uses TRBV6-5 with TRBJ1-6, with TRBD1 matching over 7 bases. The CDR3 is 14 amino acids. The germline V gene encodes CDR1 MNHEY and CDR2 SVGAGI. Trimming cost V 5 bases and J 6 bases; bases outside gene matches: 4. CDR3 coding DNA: TGTGCCAGCAGTCGGGACAGTGTTAATTCACCCCTCCACTTT. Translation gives CASSRDSVNSPLHF.